Following are 19 T cell receptor beta chains from one sample sequenced in a study of T cell repertoires in cytomegalovirus infection. Their recognized antigens are unknown. TCRdb re-derived calls from the reads in MiXCR, one entry per CDR3 protein. The sample consists of roughly 920,000 distinct CDR3 sequences, 25% to 40% of them appearing once. Material: cultured CD8+ T cells from PBMCs, obtained from culture after CMV antigen stimulation. The source is a human donor in good health (CMV status not recorded). Some clones in this sample may be carry-over from other donors' samples.

The rearrangement joins TRBV9 to TRBJ2-5, with a weak D call TRBD2 (5 bases). The CDR3 consists of 16 residues. Germline V gene sequence: CDR1 SGDLS, CDR2 YYNGEE. Trimming pared 5 bases from V and 5 bases from J, leaving 22 bases between. DNA of the CDR3: TGTGCCAGCAGTGCAAGGAGGCAGCTCAGTGAGGAGACCCAGTACTTC. This sequence encodes CASSARRQLSEETQYF.

Only a few counts were recorded for this clonotype. This chain joins TRBV4-2 and TRBJ1-1, with D perhaps matching TRBD1 (5 bases). Germline CDR1 is LGHNA and CDR2 is YNFKEQ. V was cut by 2 bases and J by 0 bases, with 10 bases left in between. The CDR3 is made up of 15 amino acids. CDR3: CASSQLEGLNTEAFF. In DNA form, the CDR3 reads TGTGCCAGCAGCCAATTAGAGGGGCTGAACACTGAAGCTTTCTTT.

This rearrangement joins TRBV4-1 to TRBJ2-3; 10 positions agree with TRBD2. The CDR3 runs 16 residues. Germline values: CDR1 MGHRA, CDR2 YSYEKL. Trimming at V came to 4 bases and at J to 3 bases, leaving 7 bases not matched to a gene. This CDR3 reads CASSPTSGTGTDTQYF. The CDR3 bases are TGCGCCAGCAGCCCAACTAGCGGGACAGGAACAGATACGCAGTATTTT.

The chain recombines TRBV11-2 with TRBJ2-7; D unresolved. Germline CDR1 SGHAT, CDR2 FQNNGV. Trimming removed 5 bases from V and 3 bases from J, with 11 bases in between. The CDR3 sequence is 13 residues long. In nucleotides, the CDR3 is TGTGCCAGCAGCCACGCTGGGGACTACGAGCAGTACTTC. Protein sequence: CASSHAGDYEQYF.

The CDR3 coding sequence is TGTGCCATCAAGGGACAGGGGGGCGAGACCCAGTACTTC. Translation gives CAIKGQGGETQYF. The chain couples TRBV10-3 to TRBJ2-5; 11 bases agree with TRBD1. The CDR3 is 13 residues long. CDR1 is ENHRY, CDR2 SYGVKD, per germline. V lost 7 bases, J lost 5 bases, and 3 bases stayed unmatched.

The rearrangement links TRBV6-6 to TRBJ2-7; the match to TRBD1 covers 9 bases. J gave up 6 bases and V 10 bases, and 10 bases lay outside the gene matches. CDR3 length: 13 amino acids. Per the germline V gene, CDR1 is MNHNY and CDR2 is SVGAGI (reference sequence). CDR3 bases: TGTGCCACCCTCCCGGGACAGGGTCTCGAGCAGTACTTC. Its translation: CATLPGQGLEQYF.

This clonotype was found a few times. The rearrangement links TRBV27 to TRBJ2-5; D is perhaps TRBD2 (5 bases). CDR1 is MNHEY, CDR2 SMNVEV, per germline (reference sequence). V was pared by 4 bases and J by 6 bases, with 12 bases between. This CDR3 is built from 13 residues. The CDR3 sequence: CASSSGIGKTQYF. The CDR3 region has the DNA TGTGCCAGCAGTTCCGGGATAGGGAAGACCCAGTACTTC.

Concerning this clonotype itself: At one end the junction does not follow the germline gene, possibly because of a read error. The chain uses TRBV4-2 and TRBJ2-3, with 8 bases that match TRBD2. The CDR3 contains 18 residues. Germline CDR1 and CDR2: LGHNA and YNFKEQ. The CDR3 nucleotides read TGTGCCAGCAGGCCAAGTACATCAAGCGGGGGACTCACAGATGCGCAGTATTTT. It is translated as CASRPSTSSGGLTDAQYF.

The chain joins TRBV6-1 to TRBJ2-7; 10 nucleotides align to TRBD1. The CDR3 is 13 residues long. The J segment lost 3 bases and the V segment lost 11 bases, leaving 7 bases of the junction unmatched. Germline V gene lookup returns CDR1 MNHNS and CDR2 SASEGT. CDR3 sequence (DNA): TGTGCCTCCGGATGGACAGGGGGCTACGAGCAGTACGTC. It is translated as CASGWTGGYEQYV.

The J gene is TRBJ2-3, the V gene TRBV29-1; tentative D call: TRBD2 (6 bases). Germline CDR1 and CDR2: SQVTM and ANQGSEA. V was pared by 8 bases and J by 8 bases, with 14 bases between. The CDR3 has 11 amino acids. CDR3 residues: CSIVYGGTQYF. Written as DNA, the CDR3 is TGCAGCATTGTCTACGGGGGTACGCAGTATTTT.

The rearrangement joins TRBV29-1 to TRBJ2-5, with D unresolved. The CDR3 is 14 residues long. The V and J ends lost 3 bases and 5 bases respectively, with 16 bases between them. Germline V lookup: CDR1 SQVTM, CDR2 ANQGSEA. The CDR3 DNA reads as TGCAGCGTTGAGCCAGGAGCTCCTATTGAGACCCAGTACTTC. Protein: CSVEPGAPIETQYF. Full variable domain (remainder filled in from reference TRBV29-1 and TRBJ2-5): SAVISQKPSRDICQRGTSLTIQCQVDSQVTMMFWYRQQPGQSLTLIATANQGSEATYESGFVIDKFPISRPNLTFSTLTVSNMSPEDSSIYLCSVEPGAPIETQYFGPGTRLLVL.

The chain is built from TRBV9 and TRBJ2-2; D may be TRBD2 (5 bases). This CDR3 region has 16 residues. The germline gives CDR1 SGDLS, CDR2 YYNGEE. The V and J ends lost 0 bases and 2 bases respectively, with 11 bases between them. CDR3 protein: CASSVARSGNTGELFF. The CDR3 nucleotides read TGTGCCAGCAGCGTAGCTCGAAGCGGAAACACCGGGGAGCTGTTTTTT.

This clonotype was seen just once. The J gene is TRBJ2-7, the V gene TRBV5-8; 9 positions match TRBD2. The CDR3 totals 17 residues. V lost 0 bases and J lost 0; bases outside the gene matches: 7. CDR1 is SGHTS, CDR2 YDEGEE, per germline. The CDR3 loop reads CASSLATSGESSYEQYF. In DNA form, the CDR3 reads TGTGCCAGCAGCTTGGCGACTAGCGGAGAAAGCTCCTACGAGCAGTACTTC. The full variable domain, completed using reference TRBV5-8 and TRBJ2-7, is EAGVTQSPTHLIKTRGQQATLRCSPISGHTSVYWYQQALGLGLQFLLWYDEGEERNRGNFPPRFSGRQFPNYSSELNVNALELEDSALYLCASSLATSGESSYEQYFGPGTRLTVT.

The CDR3 sequence: CASTESRGYGYTF. CDR3 nucleotide sequence: TGTGCCAGCACGGAGTCCCGGGGCTATGGCTACACCTTC. The chain has TRBV28 and TRBJ1-2, with unresolved D. V lost 7 bases and J lost 4, with 13 bases in between. The CDR3 loop spans 13 amino acids. The germline V gene has CDR1 MDHEN and CDR2 SYDVKM.

V and J are TRBV12-3 or TRBV12-4 and TRBJ2-1; TRBD1 might be the D (5 bases). This CDR3 has 16 amino acids. Trimming stripped 4 bases from V and 7 bases from J, with 20 bases between. The CDR3 protein is CASSSLAGVAGNEQFF. Here the CDR3 DNA reads TGTGCCAGCAGTTCCTTAGCCGGAGTAGCAGGGAATGAGCAGTTCTTC.

V gene TRBV10-3 combines with J gene TRBJ1-4; tentative D call: TRBD1 (5 bases). Trimming took off 3 bases at V and 3 bases at J, with 20 bases between the two ends. Germline V lookup: CDR1 ENHRY, CDR2 SYGVKD. The CDR3 length is 18 residues. The CDR3 bases are TGTGCCATCAGTGATCAGGGTCAGGGCTCCCCGTCTAATGAAAAACTGTTTTTT. It codes for CAISDQGQGSPSNEKLFF.

V and J are TRBV28 and TRBJ2-6; 7 bases match TRBD1. In germline, CDR1 is MDHEN, CDR2 SYDVKM. The junction had 10 bases not matched to a gene; V was cut back by 6 bases and J by 2 bases. The CDR3 totals 17 residues. The CDR3 nucleotides read TGTGCCAGCAGCGGACAGGTCACTATCACTGGGGCCAACGTCCTGACTTTC. Amino acid sequence: CASSGQVTITGANVLTF.

This clonotype was counted a few times. No DNA is shown, since the ends of the CDR3 on it are uncertain; the CDR3 is the one TCRdb lists. The chain carries TRBV5-6 and TRBJ2-1; no check of the table's D call, TRBD1, against the DNA was made. The CDR3 sequence runs 11 residues, both termini included. Germline V CDR1 and CDR2: SGHDT, YYEEEE. The CDR3 is CASSFGTGSSF.

This clonotype was seen more than once but under ten times. The rearrangement uses TRBV29-1 and TRBJ1-2; unclear D gene. Germline V gene lookup returns CDR1 SQVTM and CDR2 ANQGSEA. This CDR3 has 13 residues. The V end was cut by 0 bases, the J end by 4 bases, with 9 bases between. CDR3 amino acids: CSVEEGKAYGYTF. As DNA, the CDR3 is TGCAGCGTTGAAGAAGGGAAGGCCTATGGCTACACCTTC.